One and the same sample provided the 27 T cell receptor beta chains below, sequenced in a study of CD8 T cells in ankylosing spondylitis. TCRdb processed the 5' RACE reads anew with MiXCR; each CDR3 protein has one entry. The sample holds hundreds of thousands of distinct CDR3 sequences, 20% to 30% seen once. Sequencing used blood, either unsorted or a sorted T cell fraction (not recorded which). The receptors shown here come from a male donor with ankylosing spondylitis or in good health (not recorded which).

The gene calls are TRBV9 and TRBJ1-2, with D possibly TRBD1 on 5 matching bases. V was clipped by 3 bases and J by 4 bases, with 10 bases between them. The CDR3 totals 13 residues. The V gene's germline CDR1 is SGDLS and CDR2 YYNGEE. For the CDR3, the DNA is TGTGCCAGCAGCGATCGGGACGGCTATGGCTACACCTTC. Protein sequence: CASSDRDGYGYTF.

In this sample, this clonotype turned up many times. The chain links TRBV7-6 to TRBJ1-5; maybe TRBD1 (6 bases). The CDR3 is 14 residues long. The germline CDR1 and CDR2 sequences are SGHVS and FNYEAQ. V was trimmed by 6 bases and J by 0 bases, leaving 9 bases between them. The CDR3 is CASSSGASNQPQHF. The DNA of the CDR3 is TGTGCCAGCAGTTCAGGGGCTAGCAATCAGCCCCAGCATTTT.

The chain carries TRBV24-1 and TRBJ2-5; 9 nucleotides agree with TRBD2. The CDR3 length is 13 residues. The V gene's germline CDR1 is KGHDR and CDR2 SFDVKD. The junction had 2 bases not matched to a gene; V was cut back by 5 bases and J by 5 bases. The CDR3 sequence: CATSVAGVETQYF. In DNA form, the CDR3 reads TGTGCCACCAGTGTAGCGGGAGTCGAGACCCAGTACTTC.

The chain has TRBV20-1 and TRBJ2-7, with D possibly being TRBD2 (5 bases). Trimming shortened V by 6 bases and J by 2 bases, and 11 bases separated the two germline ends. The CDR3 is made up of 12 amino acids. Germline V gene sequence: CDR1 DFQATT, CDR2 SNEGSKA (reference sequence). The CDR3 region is CSAAERTYEQYF. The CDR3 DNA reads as TGCAGTGCGGCCGAGCGGACCTACGAGCAGTACTTC.

CDR3 coding DNA: TGTGCCAGCAGTTACTTGGGACAGGGGGCCAACGTCCTGACTTTC. As protein: CASSYLGQGANVLTF. J is TRBJ2-6 and V is TRBV6-5; 7 nucleotides match TRBD1. After removal of 1 base from V and 4 bases from J, the junction contained 1 base not matched to a gene. The CDR3 has 15 amino acids. Looked up from germline, CDR1 is MNHEY and CDR2 is SVGAGI.

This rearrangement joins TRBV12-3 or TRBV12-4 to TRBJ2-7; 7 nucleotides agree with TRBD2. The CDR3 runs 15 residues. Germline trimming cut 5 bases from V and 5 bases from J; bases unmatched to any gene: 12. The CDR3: CASSLDGGRRNEQYF. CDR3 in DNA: TGTGCCAGCAGTCTCGACGGCGGGAGAAGGAACGAGCAGTACTTC.

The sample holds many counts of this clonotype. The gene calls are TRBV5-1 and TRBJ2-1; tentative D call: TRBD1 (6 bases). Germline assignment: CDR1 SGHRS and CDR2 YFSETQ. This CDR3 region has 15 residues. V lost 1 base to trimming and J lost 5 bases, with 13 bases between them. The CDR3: CASSLMVGTNNEQFF. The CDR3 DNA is TGCGCCAGCAGCTTGATGGTCGGGACAAACAATGAGCAGTTCTTC.

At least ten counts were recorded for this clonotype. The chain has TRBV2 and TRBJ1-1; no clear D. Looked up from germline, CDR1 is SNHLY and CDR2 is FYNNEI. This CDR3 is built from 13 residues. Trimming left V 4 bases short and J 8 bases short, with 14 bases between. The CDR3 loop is CASSVYSLAEAFF. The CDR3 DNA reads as TGTGCCAGCAGTGTGTACAGTTTGGCCGAAGCTTTCTTT. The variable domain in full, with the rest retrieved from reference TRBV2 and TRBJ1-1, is EPEVTQTPSHQVTQMGQEVILRCVPISNHLYFYWYRQILGQKVEFLVSFYNNEISEKSEIFDDQFSVERPDGSNFTLKIRSTKLEDSAMYFCASSVYSLAEAFFGQGTRLTVV.

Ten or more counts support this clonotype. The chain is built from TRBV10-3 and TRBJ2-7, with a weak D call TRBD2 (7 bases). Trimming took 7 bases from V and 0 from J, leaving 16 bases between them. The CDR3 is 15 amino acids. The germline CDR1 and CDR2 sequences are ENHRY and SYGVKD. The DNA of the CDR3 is TGTGCCATCACCCCTGGGGGGGCGGGCTCCTACGAGCAGTACTTC. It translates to CAITPGGAGSYEQYF.

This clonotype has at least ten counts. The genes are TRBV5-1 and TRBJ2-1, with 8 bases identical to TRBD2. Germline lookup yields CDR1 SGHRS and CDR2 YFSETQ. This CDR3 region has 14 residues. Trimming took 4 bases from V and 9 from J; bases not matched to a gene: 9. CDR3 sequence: CASSPRAGEVEQFF. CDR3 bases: TGCGCCAGCAGCCCTAGAGCGGGAGAGGTTGAGCAGTTCTTC.

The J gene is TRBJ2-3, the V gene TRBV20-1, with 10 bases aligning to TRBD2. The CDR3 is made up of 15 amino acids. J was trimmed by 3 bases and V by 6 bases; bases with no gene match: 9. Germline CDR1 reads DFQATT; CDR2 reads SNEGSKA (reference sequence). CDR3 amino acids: CSALDLAGATDTQYF. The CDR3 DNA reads TGCAGTGCGCTCGACCTAGCGGGAGCAACAGATACGCAGTATTTT.

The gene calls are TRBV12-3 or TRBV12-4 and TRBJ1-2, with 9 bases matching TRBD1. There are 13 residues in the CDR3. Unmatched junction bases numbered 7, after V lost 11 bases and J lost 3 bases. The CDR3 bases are TGTGCCTCGACAGGGGGGCGTGACTATGGCTACACCTTC. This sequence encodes CASTGGRDYGYTF.

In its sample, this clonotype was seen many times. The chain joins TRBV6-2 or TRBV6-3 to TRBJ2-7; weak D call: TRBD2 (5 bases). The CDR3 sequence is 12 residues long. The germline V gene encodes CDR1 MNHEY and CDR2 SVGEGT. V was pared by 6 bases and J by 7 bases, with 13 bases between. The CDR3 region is CASSLETGEQYF. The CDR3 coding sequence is TGTGCCAGCAGCCTCGAAACGGGGGAGCAGTACTTC.

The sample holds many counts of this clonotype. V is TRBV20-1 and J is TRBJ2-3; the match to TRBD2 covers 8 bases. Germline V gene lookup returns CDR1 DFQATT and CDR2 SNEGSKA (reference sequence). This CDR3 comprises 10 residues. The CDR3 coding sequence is TGCACGGGGGGGACTAGTACGCAGTATTTT. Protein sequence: CTGGTSTQYF.

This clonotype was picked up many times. This CDR3 reads CASSRDSNEQYF. Here the CDR3 DNA reads TGTGCCAGCAGCCGGGACAGTAACGAGCAGTACTTC. The chain links TRBV9 to TRBJ2-7, with TRBD1 matching 7 bases. J gave up 5 bases and V 4 bases, and 3 bases lay outside the gene matches. This CDR3 comprises 12 residues. The germline gives CDR1 SGDLS, CDR2 YYNGEE.

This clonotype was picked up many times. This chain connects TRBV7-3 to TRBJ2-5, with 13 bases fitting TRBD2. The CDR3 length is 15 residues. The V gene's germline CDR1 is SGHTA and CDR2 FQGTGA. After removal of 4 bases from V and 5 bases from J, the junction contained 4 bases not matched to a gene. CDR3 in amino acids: CASSSTSGRFETQYF. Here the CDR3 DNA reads TGTGCCAGCAGCTCGACTAGCGGGAGGTTTGAGACCCAGTACTTC. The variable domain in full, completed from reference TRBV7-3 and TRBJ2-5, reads GAGVSQTPSNKVTEKGKYVELRCDPISGHTALYWYRQSLGQGPEFLIYFQGTGAADDSGLPNDRFFAVRPEGSVSTLKIQRTERGDSAVYLCASSSTSGRFETQYFGPGTRLLVL.

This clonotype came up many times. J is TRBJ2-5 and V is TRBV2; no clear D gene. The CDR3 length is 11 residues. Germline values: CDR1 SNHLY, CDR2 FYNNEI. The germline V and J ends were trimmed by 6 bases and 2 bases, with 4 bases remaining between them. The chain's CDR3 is CASSEQETQYF. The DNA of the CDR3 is TGTGCCAGCAGCGAACAAGAGACCCAGTACTTC.

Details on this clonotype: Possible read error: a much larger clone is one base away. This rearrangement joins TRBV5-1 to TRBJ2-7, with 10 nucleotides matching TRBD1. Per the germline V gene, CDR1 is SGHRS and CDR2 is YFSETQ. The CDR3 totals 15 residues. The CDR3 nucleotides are TGCGCCAGCAGCGTGGGGACAGGGGTCTCCTCCGAGCAGTACTTC. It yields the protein CASSVGTGVSSEQYF.

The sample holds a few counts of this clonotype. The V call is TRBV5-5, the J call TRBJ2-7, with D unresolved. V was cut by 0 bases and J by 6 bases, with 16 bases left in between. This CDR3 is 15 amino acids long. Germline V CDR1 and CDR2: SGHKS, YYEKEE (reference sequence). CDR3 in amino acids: CASSLVSRGKGEQYF. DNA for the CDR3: TGTGCCAGCAGCTTGGTGAGTCGTGGGAAAGGCGAGCAGTACTTC.

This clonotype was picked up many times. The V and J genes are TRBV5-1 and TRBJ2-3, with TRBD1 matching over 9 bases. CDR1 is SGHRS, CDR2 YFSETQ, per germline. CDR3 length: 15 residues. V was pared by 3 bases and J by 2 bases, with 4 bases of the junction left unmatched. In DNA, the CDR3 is TGCGCCAGCAGCTCGGGACAGGGACTCACAGATACGCAGTATTTT. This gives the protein CASSSGQGLTDTQYF.

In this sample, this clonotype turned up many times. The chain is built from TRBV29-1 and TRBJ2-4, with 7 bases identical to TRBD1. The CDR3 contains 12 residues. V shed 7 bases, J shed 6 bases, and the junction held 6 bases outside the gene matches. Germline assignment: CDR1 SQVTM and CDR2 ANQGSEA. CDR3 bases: TGCAGCGCAGGGGGAACCGGAAACATTCAGTACTTC. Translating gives CSAGGTGNIQYF.

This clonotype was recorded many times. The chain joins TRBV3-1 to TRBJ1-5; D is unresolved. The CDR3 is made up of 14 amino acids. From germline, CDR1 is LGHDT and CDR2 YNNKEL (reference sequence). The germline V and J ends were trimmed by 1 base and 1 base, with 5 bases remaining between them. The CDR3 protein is CASSQGRSNQPQHF. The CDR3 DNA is TGTGCCAGCAGCCAAGGGCGAAGCAATCAGCCCCAGCATTTT.

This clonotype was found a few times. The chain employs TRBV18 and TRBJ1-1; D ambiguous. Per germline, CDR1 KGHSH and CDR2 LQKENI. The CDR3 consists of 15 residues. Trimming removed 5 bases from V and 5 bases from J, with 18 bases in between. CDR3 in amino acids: CASSLLKTKRTEAFF. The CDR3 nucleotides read TGTGCCAGCTCATTGTTGAAAACCAAGAGGACTGAAGCTTTCTTT.

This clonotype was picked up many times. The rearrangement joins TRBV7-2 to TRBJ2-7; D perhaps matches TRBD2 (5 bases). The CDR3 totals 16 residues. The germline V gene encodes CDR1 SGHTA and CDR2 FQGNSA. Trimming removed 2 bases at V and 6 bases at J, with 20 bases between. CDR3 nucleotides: TGTGCCAGCAGCTTAACCCGTAGGGAGTCAGTTACCGAGCAGTACTTC. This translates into CASSLTRRESVTEQYF.

The CDR3 DNA reads as TGTGCCAGCAGCTTGGGACCGGGACAGGGGCAAGAGACCCAGTACTTC. Translated: CASSLGPGQGQETQYF. V and J are TRBV7-2 and TRBJ2-5; TRBD1 agrees at 10 bases. The CDR3 covers 16 residues. Germline assignment: CDR1 SGHTA and CDR2 FQGNSA. V lost 3 bases and J lost 2; bases outside the gene matches: 6.

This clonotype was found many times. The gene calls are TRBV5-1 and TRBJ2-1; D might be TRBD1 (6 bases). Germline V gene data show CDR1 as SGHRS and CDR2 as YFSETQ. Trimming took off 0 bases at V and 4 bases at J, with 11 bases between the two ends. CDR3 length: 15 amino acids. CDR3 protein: CASSLEQGLYNEQFF. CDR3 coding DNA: TGCGCCAGCAGCTTGGAGCAGGGGCTTTACAATGAGCAGTTCTTC.

The CDR3 nucleotides read TGTGCCAGCAGCAAGGAAGGTGGGAGGCGTAATTCACCCCTCCACTTT. Its translation: CASSKEGGRRNSPLHF. The J gene is TRBJ1-6, the V gene TRBV7-3; D is undetermined. This CDR3 has 16 amino acids. V lost 5 bases, J lost 6 bases, and 17 bases lay in between. Germline V gives CDR1 SGHTA, CDR2 FQGTGA.